Below, 2 T cell receptor beta chains from the same sample are listed, as sequenced in a study of cytomegalovirus exposure and HLA in healthy donors. The assay was immunoSEQ multiplex PCR, and TCRdb's table has in-frame clones only and misses some. The table shows more than 150,000 clones, with more than 70% occurring only once. Sequenced: PBMCs. The source is a man aged 18 to 29 in good health and CMV-seronegative.

This chain links TRBV28 with TRBJ2-7; D gene ambiguous. V shed 5 bases and J shed 0 bases, with 14 bases lying between them. Germline V gene sequence: CDR1 MDHEN, CDR2 SYDVKM. The CDR3 length is 15 residues. CDR3 bases: TGTGCCAGCAGTCCCGACTCTCTCGGCTCCTACGAGCAGTACTTC. As protein: CASSPDSLGSYEQYF.

The CDR3 region has the DNA TGTGCCAGCAGCGGACTCAGTGAGGCCAACTATGGCTACACCTTC. Protein: CASSGLSEANYGYTF. The chain links TRBV7-9 to TRBJ1-2; D ambiguous. V lost 5 bases and J lost 2, with 15 bases in between. The CDR3 spans 15 residues. CDR1 SEHNR and CDR2 FQNEAQ come from the germline V gene (reference sequence).